These T cell receptor beta chains were read from a single sample in a study of identical twins. TCRdb re-analysed the 5' RACE reads in MiXCR, keeping a single row per CDR3 protein. The sample lists roughly 240,000 distinct CDR3 sequences, 6.5% to 9% occurring once. The data were also submitted as part of a second study, on yellow fever vaccine responses in identical twins.

Sequenced: CD8+ T cells sorted from blood. These receptors were collected from a woman aged 18-29 years in good health. CDR3s include the opening cysteine and the closing phenylalanine or tryptophan. D genes are given only for firm matches. Not every row has a clone size; where given, it reads once, few, many or a size class.

v_gene	abundance	d_gene	j_gene	CDR3aa	CDR3nt
TRBV28	-	TRBD2	TRBJ2-7	CASSREGRDYEQYF	TGTGCCAGCAGTCGGGAGGGCAGAGACTACGAGCAGTACTTC
TRBV7-9	many	TRBD1	TRBJ1-2	CASSLGMSDRARGYTF	TGTGCCAGCAGCTTAGGGATGTCGGACAGGGCTCGTGGCTACACCTTC
TRBV6-5	-	-	TRBJ1-3	CASSYQKSGNTIYF	TGTGCCAGCAGTTACCAAAAATCTGGAAACACCATATATTTT
TRBV5-5	few	-	TRBJ2-2	CASSYGLAGELFF	TGTGCCAGCAGCTACGGGTTGGCCGGGGAGCTGTTTTTT
TRBV10-2	few	TRBD2	TRBJ2-7	CASSEFGLANTYEQYF	TGCGCCAGCAGTGAATTCGGACTAGCGAATACCTACGAGCAGTACTTC
TRBV12-3/TRBV12-4	many	-	TRBJ1-1	CASSRARVTEAFF	TGTGCCAGCAGTCGGGCCAGGGTCACTGAAGCTTTCTTT
TRBV29-1	many	TRBD1	TRBJ2-1	CSVEDVFETGGDPSYNEQFF	TGCAGCGTTGAAGATGTTTTTGAGACAGGGGGCGATCCCTCCTACAATGAGCAGTTCTTC
TRBV29-1	many	-	TRBJ2-5	CSVVEGVKHEETQYF	TGCAGCGTTGTTGAGGGGGTGAAGCACGAAGAGACCCAGTACTTC
TRBV10-1	many	TRBD1	TRBJ2-1	CASSRDSKDNEQFF	TGCGCCAGCAGCCGGGACAGTAAGGACAATGAGCAGTTCTTC
TRBV20-1	few	TRBD2	TRBJ2-5	CSVSGGEETQYF	TGCAGTGTTTCCGGGGGGGAGGAGACCCAGTACTTC
TRBV6-1	many	TRBD2	TRBJ2-5	CASSPGGSQETQYF	TGTGCCAGCAGTCCCGGGGGGAGCCAAGAGACCCAGTACTTC
TRBV12-3/TRBV12-4	-	TRBD2	TRBJ2-7	CASSPAGLAGVVNEQYF	TGTGCCAGCAGCCCCGCGGGACTAGCGGGAGTGGTAAACGAGCAGTACTTC
TRBV10-1	few	-	TRBJ2-4	CASSEIGGPGYF	TGCGCCAGCAGTGAGATTGGGGGCCCAGGATACTTC
TRBV12-3/TRBV12-4	few	TRBD1	TRBJ2-2	CASSSGQDNGELFF	TGTGCCAGCAGTAGTGGACAGGATAACGGGGAGCTGTTTTTT
TRBV19	many	-	TRBJ1-5	CASSMLREVQHF	TGTGCCAGTAGTATGCTCCGGGAGGTCCAGCATTTT
TRBV11-1	-	TRBD2	TRBJ2-1	CASSPNPRNRLAGSSYNEQFF	TGTGCCAGCAGCCCTAATCCCCGTAATCGTCTAGCGGGAAGCTCCTACAATGAGCAGTTCTTC
TRBV29-1	-	-	TRBJ2-1	CSVEGNYYEQFF	TGCAGCGTTGAAGGGAACTATTATGAGCAGTTCTTC
TRBV4-2	many	TRBD2	TRBJ2-7	CASSQGLAGGYEQYF	TGTGCCAGCAGCCAAGGACTAGCGGGAGGCTACGAGCAGTACTTC
TRBV20-1	many	TRBD2	TRBJ2-3	CSARDGLAGTDTQYF	TGCAGTGCTAGAGACGGACTAGCGGGCACAGATACGCAGTATTTT
TRBV13	few	-	TRBJ2-7	CASSPRRANEQYF	TGTGCCAGCAGCCCCCGTCGGGCCAACGAGCAGTACTTC
TRBV9	many	-	TRBJ1-1	CASSAGYASTEAFF	TGTGCCAGCAGCGCTGGGTATGCTTCGACTGAAGCTTTCTTT
TRBV29-1	-	-	TRBJ2-1	CSAQLGLASYNEQFF	TGCAGCGCCCAACTGGGGCTAGCCTCCTACAATGAGCAGTTCTTC
TRBV4-1	-	-	TRBJ2-3	CASSQVHRLTSTDTQYF	TGCGCCAGCAGCCAAGTGCACAGGTTAACTAGCACAGATACGCAGTATTTT
TRBV27	-	-	TRBJ2-1	CASSFGGTLRGFHEQFF	TGTGCCAGCAGTTTTGGGGGGACCCTGAGGGGTTTCCATGAGCAGTTCTTC
TRBV10-3	many	TRBD2	TRBJ2-2	CAISDPSGLAGTGELFF	TGTGCCATCAGTGACCCATCGGGACTAGCGGGGACCGGGGAGCTGTTTTTT
TRBV7-8	-	TRBD1	TRBJ2-1	CASTTGDEQFF	TGTGCCAGCACCACAGGGGATGAGCAGTTCTTC
TRBV7-8	few	-	TRBJ2-7	CASSPPVLSYEQYF	TGTGCCAGCAGCCCCCCGGTTTTAAGCTACGAGCAGTACTTC
TRBV25-1	many	TRBD2	TRBJ2-2	CASSEWFGTSEPGELFF	TGTGCCAGCAGTGAATGGTTCGGGACTAGCGAGCCCGGGGAGCTGTTTTTT
TRBV27	-	TRBD1	TRBJ2-1	CASSLSERTGVFYNEQFF	TGTGCCAGCAGTTTATCGGAACGGACAGGGGTTTTCTACAATGAGCAGTTCTTC
TRBV20-1	many	-	TRBJ1-5	CSASPPVGEIALNQPQHF	TGCAGTGCTTCGCCCCCCGTTGGGGAAATCGCCCTAAATCAGCCCCAGCATTTT
TRBV5-5	-	TRBD1	TRBJ1-6	CASRQGDSPLHF	TGTGCCAGCAGACAGGGGGATTCACCCCTCCACTTT
TRBV5-5	many	TRBD1	TRBJ2-1	CASSAGTGGNYNEQFF	TGTGCCAGCAGCGCCGGGACAGGGGGCAACTACAATGAGCAGTTCTTC
TRBV11-2	few	TRBD1	TRBJ2-1	CASSSSGQGDNEQFF	TGTGCCAGCAGCAGCTCGGGACAGGGAGACAATGAGCAGTTCTTC
TRBV2	-	-	TRBJ2-1	CASSESEWMDNEQFF	TGTGCCAGCAGTGAGAGCGAGTGGATGGACAATGAGCAGTTCTTC
TRBV28	-	TRBD1	TRBJ2-2	CASRAPTGEDTGELFF	TGTGCCAGCAGAGCCCCGACAGGGGAGGACACCGGGGAGCTGTTTTTT
TRBV24-1	many	TRBD1	TRBJ1-1	CATSDRGTDTEAFF	TGTGCCACCAGTGACCGCGGGACAGACACTGAAGCTTTCTTT
TRBV7-2	few	-	TRBJ2-7	CASSLGPTRWEQYF	TGTGCCAGCAGCTTAGGCCCTACTAGATGGGAGCAGTACTTC
TRBV10-3	few	-	TRBJ2-7	CAISEQGPSSYEQYF	TGTGCCATCAGTGAGCAAGGCCCCTCCTCCTACGAGCAGTACTTC
TRBV20-1	-	-	TRBJ2-7	CSAGTGSYEQYF	TGCAGTGCCGGAACAGGGTCCTACGAGCAGTACTTC
TRBV4-1	-	-	TRBJ2-7	CASSQSQATSYEQYF	TGCGCCAGCAGCCAATCCCAGGCGACCTCCTACGAGCAGTACTTC
TRBV28	-	TRBD1	TRBJ1-5	CASSSYRGSNQPQHF	TGTGCCAGCAGTTCTTACAGGGGGAGCAATCAGCCCCAGCATTTT
TRBV5-5	many	-	TRBJ2-1	CASSWAGSTYNEQFF	TGTGCCAGCAGCTGGGCTGGGTCCACCTACAATGAGCAGTTCTTC
TRBV13	-	-	TRBJ2-3	CASSLVGESTDTQYF	TGTGCCAGCAGCTTAGTTGGAGAGAGCACAGATACGCAGTATTTT
TRBV6-1	many	TRBD1	TRBJ2-1	CASSLDRGGYNEQFF	TGTGCCAGCAGCCTCGACAGGGGTGGTTACAATGAGCAGTTCTTC
TRBV3-1	-	TRBD2	TRBJ2-1	CASSQAGLAGGGEQFF	TGTGCCAGCAGCCAAGCGGGACTAGCGGGAGGGGGTGAGCAGTTCTTC
TRBV12-3/TRBV12-4	many	-	TRBJ2-1	CASSGVYNEQFF	TGTGCCAGCTCGGGGGTTTACAATGAGCAGTTCTTC
TRBV9	-	-	TRBJ2-3	CASSVEGRLGFTDTQYF	TGTGCCAGCAGCGTAGAAGGTCGGCTAGGGTTCACAGATACGCAGTATTTT
TRBV5-6	few	TRBD1	TRBJ2-5	CASSLIGQGVLSGETQYF	TGTGCCAGCAGCCTAATAGGACAGGGGGTATTATCGGGAGAGACCCAGTACTTC
TRBV27	few	-	TRBJ2-1	CASGPMDRTFPSYNEQFF	TGTGCCAGCGGCCCCATGGACAGAACCTTCCCCTCCTACAATGAGCAGTTCTTC
TRBV7-3	many	-	TRBJ2-7	CASSLPGREQYF	TGTGCCAGCAGCTTACCCGGACGGGAGCAGTACTTC
TRBV24-1	few	-	TRBJ2-1	CATSPTVMGALQFF	TGTGCCACCAGCCCCACGGTAATGGGGGCATTGCAGTTCTTC
TRBV12-3/TRBV12-4	few	TRBD2	TRBJ2-1	CASSPESGGPRNEQFF	TGTGCCAGCAGTCCCGAAAGCGGGGGCCCGAGGAATGAGCAGTTCTTC
TRBV27	-	-	TRBJ2-5	CASSLLFQGEETQYF	TGTGCCAGCAGTTTATTATTCCAGGGTGAAGAGACCCAGTACTTC